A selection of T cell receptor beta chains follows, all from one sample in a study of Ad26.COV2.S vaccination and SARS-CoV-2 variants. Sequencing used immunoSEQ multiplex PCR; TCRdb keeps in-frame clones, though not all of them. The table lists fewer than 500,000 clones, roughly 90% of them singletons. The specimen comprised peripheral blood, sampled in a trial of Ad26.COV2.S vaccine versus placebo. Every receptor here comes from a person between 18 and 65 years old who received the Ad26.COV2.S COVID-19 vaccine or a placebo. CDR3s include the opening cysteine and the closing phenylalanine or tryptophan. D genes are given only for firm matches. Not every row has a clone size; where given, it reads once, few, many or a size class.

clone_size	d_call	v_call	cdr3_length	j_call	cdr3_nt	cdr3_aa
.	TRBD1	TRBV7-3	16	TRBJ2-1	TGTGCCAGCAGCCCTACCGGGACAGGGGGAAGCAATGAGCAGTTCTTC	CASSPTGTGGSNEQFF
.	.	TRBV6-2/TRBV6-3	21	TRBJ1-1	TGTGCCAGCAGTTCACCCGGGGACCTTCCTCTTGGGAAATTCATGAACACTGAAGCTTTCTTT	CASSSPGDLPLGKFMNTEAFF
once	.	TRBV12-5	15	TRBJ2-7	TGTGCTAGTGGTTTGCCCCCAGGGGCCCCTTACGAGCAGTACTTC	CASGLPPGAPYEQYF
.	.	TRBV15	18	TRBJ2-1	TGTGCCACCAGCAGAGATTATTGGGGATCCCTCTCCTACAATGAGCAGTTCTTC	CATSRDYWGSLSYNEQFF
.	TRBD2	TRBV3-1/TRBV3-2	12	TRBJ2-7	TGTGCCAGCAGTGGGCCGGGAGGGGAGCAGTACTTC	CASSGPGGEQYF
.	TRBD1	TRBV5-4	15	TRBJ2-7	TGTGCCAGCACCGGGGAGCGACAGGGGAGGAACGAGCAGTACTTC	CASTGERQGRNEQYF
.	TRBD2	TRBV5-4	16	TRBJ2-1	TGTGCCAGCAGCACGGGGACTAGCGTAGAATACAATGAGCAGTTCTTC	CASSTGTSVEYNEQFF
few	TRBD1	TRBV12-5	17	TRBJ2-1	TGTGCTAGTGGTTTGTCGCCGGGACAGGGGGCCGACAATGAGCAGTTCTTC	CASGLSPGQGADNEQFF
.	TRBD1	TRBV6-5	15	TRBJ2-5	TGTGCCAGCAGCAGAGGACAGGGCGTACAAGAGACCCAGTACTTC	CASSRGQGVQETQYF
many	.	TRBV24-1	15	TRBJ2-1	TGTGCCACCAGTGACCCCGCAGGGTCATACAATGAGCAGTTCTTC	CATSDPAGSYNEQFF
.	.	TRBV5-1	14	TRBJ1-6	TGCGCCAGCAGCCCCCAGGGGACGAATTCACCCCTCCACTTT	CASSPQGTNSPLHF
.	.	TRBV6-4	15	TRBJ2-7	TGTGCCAGCAGTGTATATCCAGGGCCAGGCTACGAGCAGTACTTC	CASSVYPGPGYEQYF
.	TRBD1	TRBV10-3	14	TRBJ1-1	TGTGCCATCGCCCAGGGGGGGTCGAACACTGAAGCTTTCTTT	CAIAQGGSNTEAFF
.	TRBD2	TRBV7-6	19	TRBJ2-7	TGTGCCAGCAGCTTAAGTGGGACTAGCGGGACTTATAAGTTCTACGAGCAGTACTTC	CASSLSGTSGTYKFYEQYF
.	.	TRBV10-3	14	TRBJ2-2	TGTGCCATCAGTGAGCAAGTTCCCACCGGGGAGCTGTTTTTT	CAISEQVPTGELFF
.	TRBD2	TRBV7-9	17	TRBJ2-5	TGTGCCAGCAGCACCTGGACTAGCGGGAGGCGCCAAGAGACCCAGTACTTC	CASSTWTSGRRQETQYF
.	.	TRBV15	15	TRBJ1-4	TGTGCCACCAGCACCAGTGGGTTGGATAATGAAAAACTGTTTTTT	CATSTSGLDNEKLFF